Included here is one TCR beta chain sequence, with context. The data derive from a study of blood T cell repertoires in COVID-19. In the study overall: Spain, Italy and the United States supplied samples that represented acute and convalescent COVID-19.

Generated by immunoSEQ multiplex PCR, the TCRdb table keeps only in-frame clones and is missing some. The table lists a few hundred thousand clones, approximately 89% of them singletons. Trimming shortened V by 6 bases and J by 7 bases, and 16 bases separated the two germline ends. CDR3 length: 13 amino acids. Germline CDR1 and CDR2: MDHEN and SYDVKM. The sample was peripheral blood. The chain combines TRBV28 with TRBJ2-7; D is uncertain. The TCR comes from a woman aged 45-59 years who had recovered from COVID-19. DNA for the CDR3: TGTGCCAGCAGCCACAGATCCGGTGGGGAGCAGTACTTC. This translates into CASSHRSGGEQYF.